What follows describes a single T cell receptor (beta chain). Its antigen is undetermined. CDR1 is SNHLY, CDR2 FYNNEI, per germline. CDR3 length equals 16 residues. V lost 3 bases and J lost 9, with 21 bases in between. The source of the sample is a study of cytomegalovirus exposure and HLA in healthy donors. Primers for the PCR totalled 60 Vbeta and 13 Jbeta. Authors' analysis steps: It was a later analysis that counted around 85 million unique TCR beta chains, of which some 9.9 million were shared. Profiling relied on immunoSEQ multiplex PCR, and the TCRdb table lists in-frame clones only, not all of them. From that table come the V and J calls and clone size; the DNA was used to work out D and trimming. The sample carries about 160,000 clones, roughly 76% recorded once. Study results and limitations: A highly shared variant cluster was judged a likely technical artifact. About 87% or about 30% of the time was how often most TCR beta V segments were productive, according to an earlier analysis.

The chain couples TRBV2 to TRBJ2-1; D is perhaps TRBD2 (6 bases). The receptor's source is a woman aged 45-65 years in good health and CMV-seronegative. Sample: PBMCs. The CDR3, as DNA: TGTGCCAGCAGTGAGGAGGGCAGGGTGAGTTTGGTTGAGCAGTTCTTC. It specifies CASSEEGRVSLVEQFF.